This T cell receptor (beta chain) was observed in a study of cytomegalovirus exposure and HLA in healthy donors. About this clone itself: No antigen is known for it.

Repertoires were generated with immunoSEQ multiplex PCR, while TCRdb's copy carries only in-frame clones and drops some. This repertoire shows 140,000 to 150,000 clones, approximately 93% found once; its top ten account for 0.55% to 0.8%. Study results and caveats: Associated with cytomegalovirus, according to the listing, were around 160 TCR beta chains.

Donors came from a validation cohort of some 130 subjects, distinct from the first 666-subject cohort. The receptor was derived from a man between 18 and 29 years old in good health and CMV-seronegative. The sequencing input was PBMCs.

The CDR3 here is CAISGGTGGGYGYTF. The CDR3 coding sequence is TGTGCCATCAGTGGGGGGACAGGGGGCGGCTATGGCTACACCTTC. The chain is built from TRBV10-3 and TRBJ1-2, with 12 positions matching TRBD1. This CDR3 contains 15 residues. In germline, CDR1 is ENHRY, CDR2 SYGVKD. Trimming removed 4 bases from V and 4 bases from J; junction bases left unmatched: 4.